This T cell receptor beta chain was captured in a study of T cell repertoires in cytomegalovirus infection (dated by TCRdb to about 2019). Study-wide context: Donor HLA type was relevant to the analysis, as public TCR beta signatures indicated carriage of CMV infection together with the matching HLA type. Study-wide conclusions, independent of this receptor: In both this cohort and an independent cohort of a few hundred donors, the cumulative frequency of public TCR beta family members distinguished carriers of CMV infection plus the relevant HLA type. The ex vivo response was dominated by HLA-C-restricted CMV-specific TCR beta clonotypes, which also provided the single most frequent clonotype in two of eight donors.

This clonotype was observed a few times. It lacks a known antigen. Per-base quality was not reported, and no clone a single base away is much larger than it. The instrument given in TCRdb is Illumina HiSeq 1500. The public reads were reprocessed in TCRdb via fastp at Q25 and MiXCR, keeping in-frame beta chains. Rows are combined by CDR3 protein, so each entry shows the most common genes and DNA. This sample is represented by 290,000 or so distinct CDR3 sequences; about 25% of them were singletons. The ten largest clones take up approximately 14% of the sample. From the cysteine through the phenylalanine, the CDR3 covers 16 amino acids. The sequence is cut down to CDR3 DNA, 48 bases in frame from base 1. Via the germline V gene, CDR1 is KGHSH and CDR2 LQKENI. The germline V and J ends show losses of 3 bases and 2 bases respectively, and no gene match explains 6 bases of the junction.

The TCR was taken from a human donor in good health (CMV status not recorded). Some clones in this sample may be carry-over from other donors' samples. The V and J genes are TRBV18 and TRBJ1-3, and TRBD1 aligns with 8 junction nucleotides. Sequencing was done on a sample of PBMCs. The CDR3 amino acid sequence is: CASSPGQAGTGNTIYF. DNA sequence: TGTGCCAGCTCACCGGGACAGGCGGGGACTGGAAACACCATATATTTT.